This TCR beta chain appears in the sequencing data of a study of CD8+ T cells in alopecia areata (dated by TCRdb to 2017 to 2018). Some background on the complete study: The treated patients took part in an open-label pilot trial in which moderate-to-severe alopecia areata was treated with oral tofacitinib at 5 to 10 mg twice daily. Tofacitinib was given for 6 to 18 months, followed by 6 months of follow-up off drug to assess delayed response and recurrence. For the treated patients, the SALT score, which quantifies what percentage of scalp surface area is affected, served as the measure of disease severity. In both human patients and the C3H/HeJ mouse model, the study applied high-throughput TCRbeta sequencing to look at T cell clonal expansion in alopecia areata. Human TCRbeta sequencing covered scalp tissue and sorted CD4+ and CD8+ peripheral blood T cells from patchy and totalis/universalis alopecia areata patients and healthy controls. Biopsies were taken from tofacitinib-treated patients at baseline and again at 4 and 24 weeks into treatment, and several of those patients also had a later scalp biopsy. Scalp clonality was compared among normal scalp (n=4), patchy alopecia areata scalp (n=8), and alopecia totalis/universalis scalp (n=8). RNA was obtained with the PAXgene miRNA kit for fixed scalp, the miRNeasy kit for PBMCs, and the RNeasy kit for mouse skin. TCRbeta CDR3 regions were amplified by immunoSEQ multiplex PCR using 35 Vbeta forward and 13 Jbeta reverse primers.

The intended sense of this specimen's time point label: more than three weeks on oral tofacitinib. Taken with the paper, the label for treatment or condition translates to: oral pan-JAK inhibitor, 5-10 mg twice daily. Peripheral blood and lesional scalp punch biopsies were obtained from patients with alopecia areata. PBMCs were isolated by density centrifugation and stained for CD3, CD4 and CD8, after which CD4+ and CD8+ T cells were sorted on a FACSAria. Library construction relied on the immunoSEQ multiplex PCR assay. To provide template for TCR sequencing, every sample had RNA extracted and reverse transcribed into cDNA. First-strand cDNA was synthesized using SuperScript III with a 2:1 mix of oligo-dT and random hexamers. A synthetic immune receptor repertoire was used to gauge amplification bias, and whatever bias remained was removed computationally. For the original study's pipeline: After raw reads were preprocessed to remove errors, the CDR3 was defined following IMGT conventions as running from the conserved cysteine to phenylalanine. Clonality was computed as 1 minus the Shannon entropy, with the entropy normalized by log2 of the number of productive unique TCRs. Whether each scalp clone was CD4 or CD8 was inferred by checking scalp TCRbeta sequences against the CD4 and CD8 repertoires from sorted blood. TCRdb re-hosts the immuneACCESS table, in-frame sequences only. Its copies lack some clones; in the studies checked, an unresolved V gene accounts for under half of them, and the cause for the rest is not known. The V and J calls and the clone size are those of that table, but D and trimming were determined from the DNA. Present in this sample are more than 200,000 clones, about 64% of which were seen just once. The ten largest clones capture roughly 4.2% of the sample.

General conclusions and limits of the study: Scalp TCR repertoire analysis is complicated because resident alphabeta T cells in normal human skin are also sequenced, whereas mouse skin is dominated by gammadelta T cells. Lesional scalp, especially in alopecia totalis/universalis, showed higher clonality and more expanded CD8+ clones than normal scalp, suggesting antigenic drive. During tofacitinib treatment, many expanded lesional clones remained in scalp and blood, and this persistence may partly explain relapse after treatment is stopped. Tofacitinib significantly decreased scalp clonality and the number of expanded CD8+ clones among the top 100 scalp clones. TCR sequences shared between patients were less clear than in mice, possibly partly because of HLA diversity in the patient population. Because the treated cohort was small and included a single nonresponder, larger studies are needed to assess links between baseline CD8+ expansion and response.

As for this clone: Its antigen is unknown. No base qualities exist here, and no much larger clone lies one base off it.

As encoded in the germline V gene, CDR1 is SGHRS while CDR2 is YFSETQ. The CDR3, cysteine through phenylalanine, is 13 amino acids long. Left in the record is the CDR3 DNA by itself, 39 bases read in frame from the first base. V is clipped by 0 bases and J by 2 bases, and the sequence between their germline boundaries is 2 bases long. The sample here was CD4+ T cells sorted from blood, taken at week 4, from a patient treated with tofacitinib. The chain links TRBV5-1 with TRBJ1-4; the D segment cannot be called with confidence. This clonotype was obtained from a human donor with alopecia areata. The CDR3 amino acid sequence is: CASSLDTNEKLFF. The DNA reads TGCGCCAGCAGCTTGGACACTAATGAAAAACTGTTTTTT.